The next 21 T cell receptor beta chains were all read from a single sample in a study of control samples from healthy donors and cancer patients. This table comes from immunoSEQ multiplex PCR, and its TCRdb copy is limited to in-frame clones, with some not included. Seen here are tens of thousands of clones, roughly 94% observed once, and the top ten hold more than 20%. The material sequenced was blood. These receptors were obtained from a man aged 60 to 75 in good health.

The rearrangement joins TRBV10-3 to TRBJ2-2; D is unresolved. V was pared by 3 bases and J by 3 bases, with 8 bases between. In germline, CDR1 is ENHRY, CDR2 SYGVKD. The CDR3 totals 14 residues. CDR3 residues: CAISESTYTGELFF. CDR3 DNA: TGTGCCATCAGTGAAAGTACTTACACCGGGGAGCTGTTTTTT.

The rearrangement links TRBV12-3 or TRBV12-4 to TRBJ2-5; tentatively, D is TRBD1 (5 bases). V was pared by 1 base and J by 5 bases, with 8 bases between. The CDR3 runs to 13 residues. The CDR3 loop is CASSLVAGETQYF. CDR3 bases: TGTGCCAGCAGTTTAGTAGCAGGGGAGACCCAGTACTTC.

The chain has TRBV5-5 and TRBJ2-7, with TRBD2 matching over 8 bases. Germline V gene data show CDR1 as SGHKS and CDR2 as YYEKEE (reference sequence). V trimming: 4 bases; J trimming: 3 bases; junction bases outside the gene matches: 3. CDR3 size: 13 residues. CDR3 DNA: TGTGCCAGCAGCACCGGGGGGGGCTACGAGCAGTACTTC. Its translation: CASSTGGGYEQYF.

V and J are TRBV6-5 and TRBJ1-6; D is undetermined. V lost 6 bases to trimming and J lost 10 bases, with 13 bases between them. The length of the CDR3 is 13 residues. Germline V CDR1 and CDR2: MNHEY, SVGAGI. CDR3 nucleotide sequence: TGTGCCAGCAGCGGAACTTCGGGGTCACCCCTCCACTTT. It specifies CASSGTSGSPLHF.

V and J are TRBV19 and TRBJ2-1; 8 bases are a match to TRBD2. Germline V lookup: CDR1 LNHDA, CDR2 SQIVND (reference sequence). The CDR3 loop spans 17 amino acids. The V segment lost 1 base and the J segment 3 bases; nucleotides outside the gene matches: 8. The CDR3 nucleotides are TGTGCCAGTAGTATAGTCGGCGGGAGGCCCTTCTACAATGAGCAGTTCTTC. Translating it yields CASSIVGGRPFYNEQFF.

This rearrangement joins TRBV7-6 to TRBJ2-2, with 9 bases lining up with TRBD2. CDR1 and CDR2 from the germline V gene are SGHVS and FNYEAQ. CDR3 size: 15 residues. V shed 3 bases, J shed 6 bases, and the junction held 5 bases outside the gene matches. In DNA form, the CDR3 reads TGTGCCAGCAGCTTCCTAGCGGGATATGCCGGGGAGCTGTTTTTT. This codes for CASSFLAGYAGELFF.

To note about this clone: The germline gene is not matched at one end of the junction; a read error may be the cause. The chain recombines TRBV13 with TRBJ2-4; tentatively, D is TRBD1 (5 bases). Germline V lookup: CDR1 PRHDT, CDR2 FYEKMQ (reference sequence). This CDR3 has 12 amino acids. DNA for the CDR3: TGTGCCAGCAGCCTAGGGGCAAACATTCAGTACTTC. Translated: CASSLGANIQYF.

V usage is TRBV5-6 and J usage is TRBJ2-7; D perhaps matches TRBD1 (6 bases). Per the germline V gene, CDR1 is SGHDT and CDR2 is YYEEEE. V gave up 4 bases and J gave up 7 bases, with 12 bases separating them. CDR3 length: 12 residues. Here the CDR3 reads CASSTGYREQYF. DNA for the CDR3: TGTGCCAGCAGCACAGGGTACAGGGAGCAGTACTTC.

The sample holds one count of this clone. The V call is TRBV29-1, the J call TRBJ2-7, with D possibly being TRBD2 (6 bases). This CDR3 has 13 amino acids. The germline gives CDR1 SQVTM, CDR2 ANQGSEA. The V gene lost 3 bases and the J gene lost 3 bases, with 12 bases spanning the gap. The CDR3 DNA reads as TGCAGCGTTGATCACGGGGGAGGCTACGAGCAGTACTTC. The encoded protein is CSVDHGGGYEQYF.

The rearrangement uses TRBV21-1 and TRBJ2-3; TRBD2, as called in the table, went unchecked against the DNA. TRBV21-1 is an annotated pseudogene. CDR3 length: 17 residues. Here the CDR3 DNA reads TGTGCCAGCAGCAAAAGAGGACCGGGAGTGGGGCCAGATACGCAGTATTTT. Translating it yields CASSKRGPGVGPDTQYF.

The count of this clone is one. The chain joins TRBV18 to TRBJ1-4; no clear D. The CDR3 is made up of 12 amino acids. Germline lookup yields CDR1 KGHSH and CDR2 LQKENI. V was cut by 0 bases and J by 9 bases, with 5 bases left in between. CDR3 loop: CASSPPSQKLFF. The CDR3, as DNA: TGTGCCAGCTCACCACCTTCACAAAAACTGTTTTTT.

The rearrangement links TRBV28 to TRBJ1-1, with D possibly TRBD1 on 5 matching bases. V dropped 5 bases and J dropped 5 bases, with 18 bases sitting between them. The CDR3 sequence is 15 residues long. The germline V gene has CDR1 MDHEN and CDR2 SYDVKM. Here the CDR3 reads CASSPTGSRRTEAFF. CDR3 in DNA: TGTGCCAGCAGTCCTACAGGTTCGAGGCGGACTGAAGCTTTCTTT.

V usage is TRBV28 and J usage is TRBJ1-2; tentative D call: TRBD1 (5 bases). This CDR3 comprises 15 residues. V was shortened by 6 bases and J by 5 bases, with 19 bases between the two germline ends. Looked up from germline, CDR1 is MDHEN and CDR2 is SYDVKM. The CDR3 is CASRSASAGGYGYTF. The CDR3 coding sequence is TGTGCCAGCAGGTCTGCCTCTGCGGGGGGTTATGGCTACACCTTC.

The chain links TRBV11-3 to TRBJ2-1; maybe TRBD2 (5 bases). V dropped 4 bases and J dropped 9 bases, with 10 bases sitting between them. The germline gives CDR1 SGHNT, CDR2 YENEEA. This CDR3 has 12 residues. The CDR3 protein is CASSSESGEQFF. The CDR3 nucleotides are TGTGCCAGCAGCTCCGAGAGCGGTGAGCAGTTCTTC.

The chain has TRBV27 and TRBJ2-7; 8 bases agree with TRBD1. Germline trimming cut 3 bases from V and 5 bases from J; bases unmatched to any gene: 6. Germline loops: CDR1 MNHEY, CDR2 SMNVEV (reference sequence). The CDR3 contains 14 residues. CDR3 in DNA: TGTGCCAGCAGTTTTTATGCAGGGGGCGACGAGCAGTACTTC. Translating it yields CASSFYAGGDEQYF.

The genes are TRBV2 and TRBJ1-2; TRBD1 is a possible D gene (5 bases). Trimming shortened V by 5 bases and J by 0 bases, and 19 bases separated the two germline ends. The CDR3 is 17 amino acids. Germline V gene data show CDR1 as SNHLY and CDR2 as FYNNEI. CDR3 residues: CASSPTQEALTNYGYTF. The DNA for the CDR3 is TGTGCCAGCAGTCCAACACAGGAGGCCCTAACTAACTATGGCTACACCTTC.

The chain links TRBV15 to TRBJ1-5, with 8 positions matching TRBD1. Unmatched junction bases numbered 8, after V lost 0 bases and J lost 7 bases. The germline V gene has CDR1 LNHNV and CDR2 YYDKDF (reference sequence). The CDR3 is 16 amino acids. CDR3 sequence: CATSRDPRTGKQPQHF. The CDR3 DNA sequence: TGTGCCACCAGCAGAGATCCCCGGACAGGGAAACAGCCCCAGCATTTT.

This rearrangement joins TRBV28 to TRBJ2-5; no clear D gene. The CDR3 contains 13 residues. The germline CDR1 and CDR2 sequences are MDHEN and SYDVKM. V lost 5 bases and J 1 base, leaving 8 bases between the germline ends. CDR3 nucleotides: TGTGCCAGCAGTCGGAACCTCCAAGAGACCCAGTACTTC. Residues: CASSRNLQETQYF. Complete variable domain (other parts from reference TRBV28 and TRBJ2-5): DVKVTQSSRYLVKRTGEKVFLECVQDMDHENMFWYRQDPGLGLRLIYFSYDVKMKEKGDIPEGYSVSREKKERFSLILESASTNQTSMYLCASSRNLQETQYFGPGTRLLVL.

The J gene is TRBJ1-1, the V gene TRBV19; D remains unclear. The CDR3 covers 15 residues. Germline assignment: CDR1 LNHDA and CDR2 SQIVND (reference sequence). The V and J ends lost 5 bases and 5 bases respectively, with 18 bases between them. The CDR3 here is CASSLLSGVGTEAFF. CDR3 sequence (DNA): TGTGCCAGTAGTCTCTTATCCGGCGTAGGGACTGAAGCTTTCTTT.

The V gene is TRBV18, the J gene TRBJ2-1; D gene ambiguous. The CDR3 contains 11 residues. Trimming took 2 bases from V and 8 from J, leaving 4 bases between them. Germline V CDR1 and CDR2: KGHSH, LQKENI. The CDR3 loop is CASSPTHEQFF. The CDR3 region has the DNA TGTGCCAGCTCACCAACGCATGAGCAGTTCTTC.

The J gene is TRBJ1-2, the V gene TRBV7-2; weak D call: TRBD1 (6 bases). CDR1 and CDR2 from the germline V gene are SGHTA and FQGNSA. This CDR3 comprises 13 residues. Trimming cost V 9 bases and J 0 bases, with 11 bases left between them. In DNA form, the CDR3 reads TGTGCCAGATCGGACAGTTCTAACTATGGCTACACCTTC. Translated, it gives CARSDSSNYGYTF.